These 3 T cell receptor beta chains came from one sample sequenced in a study of blood T cells in healthy people across ages (dated by TCRdb to the mid-2010s). The method behind the library was 5' RACE. The instrument was an Illumina HiSeq 2500. A second PCR of about 6 to 11 cycles was performed with a sample-barcoded 5' primer and a J-beta primer mix. TCRdb reanalyzed the raw reads on its own, using fastp at Q25 for trimming and MiXCR for clone calling, and kept in-frame beta chains. CDR3 protein sequences are deduplicated, and each keeps its most common genes and DNA. The sample includes 900,000 to 950,000 distinct CDR3 sequences, with roughly 28% observed a single time. The ten largest clones capture more than 8.5% of the sample. These data were likewise used in another study, on T cells of mothers and their children.

Input material: blood. The receptors derive from a woman between 40 and 55 years old in good health.

This clonotype was picked up many times. This chain connects TRBV6-5 to TRBJ2-5; 8 positions agree with TRBD1. From germline, CDR1 is MNHEY and CDR2 SVGAGI. The CDR3 has 14 amino acids. V shed 6 bases and J 4 bases; nucleotides not matched to a gene: 7. Here the CDR3 reads CASRTAQGVETQYF. The CDR3 DNA reads as TGTGCCAGCAGAACGGCACAGGGGGTAGAGACCCAGTACTTC.

Concerning this clonotype: A much larger clone differs from this one at a single base, so this may be a read error. This chain joins TRBV7-2 and TRBJ2-7; D is uncertain. This CDR3 is built from 13 residues. The germline V gene has CDR1 SGHTA and CDR2 FQGNSA. Trimming shortened V by 3 bases and J by 7 bases, and 13 bases separated the two germline ends. CDR3 region: CASSFGPNNEQYF. The DNA for the CDR3 is TGTGCCAGCAGCTTCGGACCAAACAATGAGCAGTACTTC. Filled out from reference TRBV7-2 and TRBJ2-7, the complete variable domain reads GAGVSQSPSNKVTEKGKDVELRCDPISGHTALYWYRQSLGQGLEFLIYFQGNSAPDKSGLPSDRFSAERTGGSVSTLTIQRTQQEDSAVYLCASSFGPNNEQYFGPGTRLTVT.

This clonotype was recorded at least ten times. V usage is TRBV6-2 or TRBV6-3 and J usage is TRBJ1-4; TRBD1 is a possible D gene (5 bases). V was clipped by 4 bases and J by 0 bases, with 12 bases between them. Germline loops: CDR1 MNHEY, CDR2 SVGEGT. The CDR3 consists of 16 residues. CDR3 bases: TGTGCCAGCAGTTTCGGACACCCTGCAACTAATGAAAAACTGTTTTTT. Translating it yields CASSFGHPATNEKLFF.